The rows below give T cell receptor beta chains drawn from one sample of a study of beta chain features in type 1 diabetes. Repertoires were generated with immunoSEQ multiplex PCR, while TCRdb's copy carries only in-frame clones and drops some. The profile shows some 350,000 clones, 13% of them singletons. The sample comprised naive CD4+ T cells from blood. Receptor source: a young woman with type 1 diabetes. The CDR3 runs from the conserved cysteine through the conserved F or W. D genes are given only for firm matches. Clone size appears in some rows only: once, few, many, or a class for an expanded clone.

TRBV5-1	NA	TRBJ2-2	NA	TGCGCCAGCAGCTTGAGACAGTTGAACACCGGGGAGCTGTTTTTT	CASSLRQLNTGELFF
TRBV10-3	NA	TRBJ2-7	TRBD2	TGTGCCATCAGTGCCATAACCGGGACTAGCGGATACGAGCAGTACTTC	CAISAITGTSGYEQYF
TRBV25-1	NA	TRBJ1-5	NA	TGTGCCAGCAGTGAAACAACCACGGGTCAGCCCCAGCATTTT	CASSETTTGQPQHF
TRBV15	few	TRBJ1-1	TRBD1	TGTGCCACGACCCCCGGGACAGGGAAGGGGGACACTGAAGCTTTCTTT	CATTPGTGKGDTEAFF
TRBV25-1	few	TRBJ1-1	NA	TGTGCCAGCAGTGGGCCGGGGGGGCACCACACTGAAGCTTTCTTT	CASSGPGGHHTEAFF
TRBV28	few	TRBJ2-1	NA	TGTGCCAGCAGTGTGATCGGTACAAGAGGTGAGCAGTTCTTC	CASSVIGTRGEQFF
TRBV5-1	NA	TRBJ2-5	TRBD2	TGCGCCAGCAGCTTGACGGCTAGCGGGAAACAAGAGACCCAGTACTTC	CASSLTASGKQETQYF
TRBV7-9	few	TRBJ2-1	TRBD2	TGTGCCAGCAGCTTAGCGAGTCTAGCGGGCCGATCCTACAATGAGCAGTTCTTC	CASSLASLAGRSYNEQFF
TRBV19	NA	TRBJ2-1	TRBD1	TGTGCCAGTAGACCCAGGGGGAGTAGAGATGAGCAGTTCTTC	CASRPRGSRDEQFF
TRBV28	few	TRBJ2-7	TRBD2	TGTGCCAGCAGCCCCGGGACTAGCGGGAGTTCGGACGAGCAGTACTTC	CASSPGTSGSSDEQYF
TRBV5-4	NA	TRBJ2-3	TRBD2	TGTGCCGTGATTCCGGGACTAGCCGGGGATACGCAGTATTTT	CAVIPGLAGDTQYF
TRBV30	NA	TRBJ2-5	NA	TGTGCCTGGAGTTCCCTACAGGGCCCCCAAGAGACCCAGTACTTC	CAWSSLQGPQETQYF
TRBV7-2	few	TRBJ2-1	TRBD2	TGTGCCAGCAGCTTCACCGGGACTACCTCCTACAATGAGCAGTTCTTC	CASSFTGTTSYNEQFF
TRBV30	few	TRBJ2-3	TRBD2	TGTGCCTGGCGACTAGCGGGAGGGGGCTGGGATACGCAGTATTTT	CAWRLAGGGWDTQYF
TRBV6-6	NA	TRBJ1-4	TRBD1	TGTGCCAGCAGTTACTCGGGACAGGGGGCAGGAAAACTGTTTTTT	CASSYSGQGAGKLFF
TRBV14	NA	TRBJ2-2	NA	TGTGCCAGCAGCCAATCAGGGGCGGCCGGGGAGCTGTTTTTT	CASSQSGAAGELFF
TRBV28	few	TRBJ2-1	TRBD2	TGTGCCAGCAGTTTACCCTCGTTCGCGGGAGAGGGCAATGAGCAGTTCTTC	CASSLPSFAGEGNEQFF
TRBV5-1	NA	TRBJ2-5	NA	TGCGCCAGCAGCTTATCTAGATTCGGAGAGACCCAGTACTTC	CASSLSRFGETQYF
TRBV9	few	TRBJ2-5	TRBD2	TGTGCCAGCAGCAAAGGGACTAGCGGGACAGAGACCCAGTACTTC	CASSKGTSGTETQYF
TRBV15	few	TRBJ2-1	NA	TGTGCCACCAGCAGACATAGAGGACAGAGTGGGCCCTACAATGAGCAGTTCTTC	CATSRHRGQSGPYNEQFF
TRBV6-6	NA	TRBJ2-1	NA	TGTGCCAGCAGTTACGGGACTCTCGGGGATGAGCAGTTCTTC	CASSYGTLGDEQFF
TRBV29-1	NA	TRBJ1-4	NA	TGCAGCGTTCGTCGAGGAGGGGTGGGTGAAAAACTGTTTTTT	CSVRRGGVGEKLFF
TRBV14	NA	TRBJ2-1	TRBD2	TGTGCCAGCAGCCGACAAGCGGGAGTCTACTACAATGAGCAGTTCTTC	CASSRQAGVYYNEQFF
TRBV9	few	TRBJ2-2	TRBD1	TGTGCCAGCAGCGTAGGGGGGACAGGGTCGGCCGGGGAGCTGTTTTTT	CASSVGGTGSAGELFF
TRBV2	NA	TRBJ2-7	NA	TGTGCCAGCAGTCCGGGGCAGGGGCGGGCCCAGTACTTC	CASSPGQGRAQYF
TRBV19	NA	TRBJ2-2	NA	TGTGCCAGTAGCCGATTAGCGGACACCGGGGAGCTGTTTTTT	CASSRLADTGELFF
TRBV5-4	few	TRBJ1-1	TRBD1	TGTGCCAGCAGCTTCGGGACAGGCGACACTGAAGCTTTCTTT	CASSFGTGDTEAFF
TRBV7-9	few	TRBJ2-7	NA	TGTGCCAGCAGCGACAGGACTGGACGTTCTACTAGCGAGCAGTACTTC	CASSDRTGRSTSEQYF
TRBV7-9	NA	TRBJ2-1	TRBD2	TGTGCCAGCAGCCCGATAGCGGGAGGTTCCTACAATGAGCAGTTCTTC	CASSPIAGGSYNEQFF
TRBV19	few	TRBJ2-1	TRBD2	TGTGCCAGTAGCTCCACTAGCGGCGGGAGCAATGAGCAGTTCTTC	CASSSTSGGSNEQFF
TRBV19	NA	TRBJ2-5	NA	TGTGCCAGTAGTATGAGGAGTACTCAAGAGACCCAGTACTTC	CASSMRSTQETQYF
TRBV29-1	few	TRBJ1-2	TRBD1	TGCAGCGTTGAGGAAGGGGGAGGAACAGGGGGTATCACGGAGGGCTACACCTTC	CSVEEGGGTGGITEGYTF
TRBV7-3	NA	TRBJ2-3	NA	TGTGCCAGCAGCCAGGGGATAGCAGGGGCAACAGATACGCAGTATTTT	CASSQGIAGATDTQYF
TRBV11-2	NA	TRBJ1-1	TRBD1	TGTGCCAGCAGCCCCGGGGACAGACCTACTGAAGCTTTCTTT	CASSPGDRPTEAFF
TRBV28	few	TRBJ2-3	NA	TGTGCCAGCAGTTTAGGAGGGAGGCAGGGTTCGGATACGCAGTATTTT	CASSLGGRQGSDTQYF
TRBV5-4	few	TRBJ2-1	TRBD2	TGTGCCAGCAGCTTTACTAGCGGGAGGGCCTTCGATGAGCAGTTCTTC	CASSFTSGRAFDEQFF
TRBV11-2	NA	TRBJ2-1	NA	TGTGCCAGCAGCCTCTTTTGGGACACCTCCTACAATGAGCAGTTCTTC	CASSLFWDTSYNEQFF
TRBV7-9	few	TRBJ2-5	TRBD1	TGTGCCAGCAGCTTAAGCGGTGGTTCGACAGGGCGAGAGACCCAGTACTTC	CASSLSGGSTGRETQYF
TRBV11-2	few	TRBJ1-5	NA	TGTGCCAGCAGCTTAGGACTGTTTAATCAGCCCCAGCATTTT	CASSLGLFNQPQHF
TRBV19	NA	TRBJ2-5	NA	TGTGCCAGTAGTAGGAGAAACCATCCTGAGACCCAGTACTTC	CASSRRNHPETQYF
TRBV6-5	few	TRBJ2-7	TRBD2	TGTGCCTCACAGCGGGATCCCTCGAAGTACGAGCAGTACTTC	CASQRDPSKYEQYF
TRBV2	few	TRBJ2-2	TRBD1	TGTGCCAGCAAGGACAGGGGGCTGAGCGGGGAGCTGTTTTTT	CASKDRGLSGELFF
TRBV7-3	NA	TRBJ2-5	NA	TGTGCCAGCAGCAGGGAGGTCCAAGAGACCCAGTACTTC	CASSREVQETQYF
TRBV28	NA	TRBJ2-7	TRBD2	TGTGCCAGCAGGATTCGGCCTAGCGGGAGTGACGAGCAGTACTTC	CASRIRPSGSDEQYF
TRBV5-1	few	TRBJ2-5	NA	TGCGCCAGCAGCTTGTGGTCGGGTGAGACCCAGTACTTC	CASSLWSGETQYF
TRBV18	few	TRBJ2-3	TRBD2	TGTGCCAGCTCTCCGACTAGCGGGGGAGATACGCAGTATTTT	CASSPTSGGDTQYF
TRBV9	NA	TRBJ2-4	NA	TGTGCCAGCAGCGTTACTGATTCGCTAGCCAAAAACATTCAGTACTTC	CASSVTDSLAKNIQYF
TRBV27	NA	TRBJ1-5	NA	TGTGCCAGCCGGACAGTTAATAGCAATCAGCCCCAGCATTTT	CASRTVNSNQPQHF
TRBV18	NA	TRBJ2-7	NA	TGTGCCAGCTCACCATCAGAATTCAGCTCCTACGAGCAGTACTTC	CASSPSEFSSYEQYF
TRBV23-1	NA	TRBJ2-1	TRBD2	TGCGCCAGCAGTTCACAACGGACTAGCGGGAGGGCGTCCTACAATGAGCAGTTCTTC	CASSSQRTSGRASYNEQFF
TRBV7-9	NA	TRBJ1-5	NA	TGTGCCAGCAGCTCGTCCAATGGGGAGAGGCAGCCCCAGCATTTT	CASSSSNGERQPQHF
TRBV5-4	NA	TRBJ2-1	TRBD2	TGTGCCAGCAGCTTGGAGCTAGCGGGAGTCAATGAGCAGTTCTTC	CASSLELAGVNEQFF
TRBV10-3	few	TRBJ2-1	TRBD2	TGTGCCATCAGTGAACGTAGCGGGAGGGCCAATGAGCAGTTCTTC	CAISERSGRANEQFF
TRBV5-8	NA	TRBJ1-1	TRBD1	TGTGCCAGCAGCTTGGGGGAGTGGACAGGGTATGTGAACACTGAAGCTTTCTTT	CASSLGEWTGYVNTEAFF